This TCR beta chain was found in a study of blood T cell repertoires in COVID-19 (dated by TCRdb to the early 2020s). As for the study more broadly: Collaborator samples came from the United States, Italy and Spain and covered acute and convalescent phases of COVID-19. The material from the prospective study consisted of cDNA or gDNA derived from T cells, B-cell-depleted T cells, or PBMCs. The dataset comprised deeply sampled blood TCRbeta repertoires from subjects exposed to, actively infected with, or recovered from COVID-19. The repertoires were made available in a free public database intended to serve as a resource for research on the immune response to SARS-CoV-2. Samples came from the ongoing ImmuneRACE study (first 160 participants) plus 1,254 subjects from 6 global collaborators. Nearly every sample came with metadata listing a de-identified subject ID, COVID-19 status, age in years and sex. Where HLA class I and class II types were available, the types were taken from metadata supplied by the sample provider, not from assay-based typing. General findings and caveats noted by the study authors: Clinical and demographic metadata were provided uncurated, with the amount varying by source and participant.

About this clone: The clone's antigen remains unknown. No qualities accompany the bases; no much larger clone lies one base away.

The CDR3 starts with the cysteine, ends with the phenylalanine, and has 17 residues. This entry keeps only the CDR3 DNA: 51 bases, framed from base 1. CDR1 and CDR2 are drawn from the germline V gene: SGHAT, FQNNGV. V is trimmed back by 5 bases and J by 6 bases, and the junction contains 13 bases that no gene match accounts for. Collaborating institutions collected whole blood in K2EDTA tubes following their own protocols. For TCRbeta analysis, collaborator samples were shipped as frozen whole blood, as isolated PBMCs, or as DNA extracted from either sample type. TCRbeta CDR3 regions were amplified from genomic DNA using the immunoSEQ Assay, a bias-controlled multiplex PCR. As for the original processing: Within the assay, amplification of reference gene primers was used to estimate how many nucleated cells each sample contained. To quantify the absolute abundance of each unique TCRbeta CDR3 rearrangement, sequence reads were collapsed and filtered. For each sample, productive Simpson clonality was calculated by taking the square root of Simpson's diversity index across productive rearrangements. As stored in TCRdb, this immuneACCESS dataset retains in-frame rearrangements with V and J assigned. A fraction of the clones does not appear; measured against another copy, unresolved V genes explain less than half of the discrepancy, and the remainder lacks a known reason. D and trimming come from the DNA, and the V and J calls and clone size come from that table. A total of about 53,000 clones appear in this sample, 70% to 85% of them only once. The ten biggest clones cover around 15% of the sample.

The source is a human donor in a cohort sampled during active COVID-19. The sample taken for sequencing was peripheral blood. The sequence is built from TRBV11-2 and TRBJ2-5; TRBD2 lines up with 12 middle nucleotides. CDR3 region: CASSRTPLAGGLQTQYF. In nucleotide form, the sequence is TGTGCCAGCAGCCGAACCCCCCTAGCGGGGGGGTTACAGACCCAGTACTTC.